This is a list of T cell receptor beta chains from one sample in a study of human T cells and chemical hapten exposure. TCRdb processed the RACE reads anew with MiXCR; each CDR3 protein has one entry. Altogether 380,000 or so distinct CDR3 sequences are present, roughly 4.8% being singletons, with the ten largest covering approximately 2.3%. The starting material was whole blood, obtained in connection with sensitization to the hapten diphenylcyclopropenone (DPC). The receptors derive from a woman aged 50 to 65 with alopecia areata. Some clones in this sample may be carry-over from other donors' samples. The CDR3 runs from the conserved cysteine through the conserved F or W. D genes are given only for firm matches. Clone size, where shown, is once, few, many, or a class for clones that have expanded.

d_call j_call v_call clone_size cdr3_aa cdr3_nt
- TRBJ1-4 TRBV29-1 many CSAAPGLTNEKLFF TGCAGCGCCGCCCCGGGCCTTACTAATGAAAAACTGTTTTTT
- TRBJ2-7 TRBV29-1 - CSGSQGGPNEQYF TGCAGCGGATCTCAGGGGGGCCCCAACGAGCAGTACTTC
- TRBJ1-1 TRBV12-3/TRBV12-4 few CASSAAVLQDTEAFF TGTGCCAGCAGCGCTGCCGTTTTACAGGACACTGAAGCTTTCTTT
TRBD1 TRBJ2-1 TRBV7-9 few CASSSTGARGSEQFF TGTGCCAGCAGCTCCACAGGGGCCAGGGGGTCTGAGCAGTTCTTC
- TRBJ2-7 TRBV29-1 many CSNEGEPYEQYF TGCAGTAATGAGGGGGAGCCCTACGAGCAGTACTTC
- TRBJ2-1 TRBV6-1 - CAAPHSGDRGEQFF TGTGCCGCGCCGCACTCGGGGGATCGAGGTGAGCAGTTCTTC
- TRBJ1-1 TRBV5-5 many CASSLRFQGHMNTEAFF TGTGCCAGCAGCTTGAGGTTTCAAGGACACATGAACACTGAAGCTTTCTTT
TRBD2 TRBJ2-7 TRBV3-1 many CASRQGLAGSYEQYF TGTGCCAGCAGGCAGGGACTAGCGGGATCCTACGAGCAGTACTTC
- TRBJ2-7 TRBV2 many CASRTDSYEQYF TGTGCCAGCAGGACCGACAGCTACGAGCAGTACTTC
- TRBJ2-5 TRBV3-1 few CASSPTGIKETQYF TGTGCCAGCAGCCCGACAGGAATCAAAGAGACCCAGTACTTC
TRBD1 TRBJ2-7 TRBV7-9 few CASSSWTGQGEQYF TGTGCCAGCAGCTCCTGGACAGGGCAGGGCGAGCAGTACTTC
- TRBJ1-2 TRBV6-5 many CASSYRVRGNYGYTF TGTGCCAGCAGTTATCGCGTTCGTGGCAACTATGGCTACACCTTC
TRBD2 TRBJ2-6 TRBV11-1 few CASSYLRGLAGVPSSGANVLTF TGTGCCAGCAGCTATCTACGGGGACTAGCGGGGGTCCCAAGCTCTGGGGCCAACGTCCTGACTTTC
- TRBJ1-1 TRBV27 - CASSATGSSEAFF TGTGCCAGCAGTGCCACAGGGAGTTCTGAAGCTTTCTTT
TRBD2 TRBJ2-7 TRBV5-1 many CASSLVTSGYEQYF TGCGCCAGCAGCTTGGTTACTAGCGGCTACGAGCAGTACTTC
- TRBJ1-6 TRBV10-3 few CAISEFGASDDSPLHF TGTGCCATCAGTGAGTTCGGGGCTTCGGATGATTCACCCCTCCACTTT
- TRBJ2-7 TRBV5-1 few CASRSQAGHYEQYF TGCGCCAGCAGGTCACAAGCAGGGCACTACGAGCAGTACTTC
- TRBJ1-5 TRBV5-6 - CASSSGGDKAQHF TGTGCCAGCAGCTCCGGGGGTGATAAGGCCCAGCATTTT
TRBD1 TRBJ2-3 TRBV6-1 many CASSGQQGAWDTQYF TGTGCCAGCAGTGGGCAACAGGGGGCTTGGGATACGCAGTATTTT
TRBD2 TRBJ2-3 TRBV5-1 - CASSLAGRESDTQYF TGCGCCAGCAGCTTGGCAGGGCGGGAGTCAGATACGCAGTATTTT
TRBD1 TRBJ2-3 TRBV29-1 few CSVVDRGGPDTQYF TGCAGCGTTGTTGACAGGGGGGGCCCAGATACGCAGTATTTT
TRBD1 TRBJ2-3 TRBV6-5 few CASSRPTGGADTQYF TGTGCCAGCAGTCGTCCCACAGGGGGAGCAGATACGCAGTATTTT
TRBD1 TRBJ1-1 TRBV4-1 few CASSHLATGGTEAFF TGCGCCAGCAGCCATTTGGCGACAGGGGGGACTGAAGCTTTCTTT
TRBD2 TRBJ2-7 TRBV7-6 - CASSDSRGRGREQYF TGTGCCAGCAGCGACTCCCGCGGGAGAGGCCGCGAGCAGTACTTC
TRBD1 TRBJ2-2 TRBV6-5 many CASSNRGTGELFF TGTGCCAGCAGCAACAGGGGAACCGGGGAGCTGTTTTTT
TRBD2 TRBJ2-7 TRBV12-3/TRBV12-4 many CASSPRGGSEQYF TGTGCCAGCAGTCCGCGGGGGGGCAGCGAGCAGTACTTC
- TRBJ2-1 TRBV19 few CASNGRVVLDEQFF TGTGCCAGTAATGGCAGGGTGGTTCTCGATGAGCAGTTCTTC
- TRBJ2-1 TRBV11-1 - CASSPRGGMANEQFF TGTGCCAGCAGCCCCCGAGGGGGGATGGCGAATGAGCAGTTCTTC
- TRBJ1-2 TRBV12-3/TRBV12-4 many CASSPYRDYGYTF TGTGCCAGCAGCCCGTACAGGGACTATGGCTACACCTTC
- TRBJ1-6 TRBV13 - CASSLGTGYNSPLHF TGTGCCAGCAGCTTAGGGACAGGCTATAATTCACCCCTCCACTTT
TRBD1 TRBJ2-7 TRBV14 - CASSRDRANEQYF TGTGCCAGCAGCCGGGACAGGGCCAACGAGCAGTACTTC
- TRBJ1-5 TRBV3-1 many CASSEGVSNQPQHF TGTGCCAGCAGTGAAGGGGTGAGCAATCAGCCCCAGCATTTT
- TRBJ1-5 TRBV7-9 many CASSLDKNQPQHF TGTGCCAGCAGCCTTGACAAAAATCAGCCCCAGCATTTT
- TRBJ2-6 TRBV6-4 - CASKSGANVLTF TGTGCCAGCAAGTCTGGGGCCAACGTCCTGACTTTC
- TRBJ1-2 TRBV5-6 - CASSLRTAVAAF TGTGCCAGCAGCTTGAGGACGGCCGTGGCCGCCTTC
- TRBJ2-5 TRBV13 many CASSLGRGLVQETQYF TGTGCCAGCAGCTTAGGCCGGGGCTTAGTCCAAGAGACCCAGTACTTC
TRBD1 TRBJ1-2 TRBV7-2 many CATRGANLYYGYTF TGTGCCACCAGGGGGGCCAATCTTTATTATGGCTACACCTTC
TRBD2 TRBJ2-2 TRBV29-1 many CSIVRTSNTGELFF TGCAGCATCGTTCGGACTAGCAACACCGGGGAGCTGTTTTTT
- TRBJ2-3 TRBV12-3/TRBV12-4 - CASSTLSAEGPDTQYF TGTGCCAGCAGTACCTTATCGGCGGAAGGTCCAGATACGCAGTATTTT
- TRBJ1-2 TRBV7-9 many CASSLAQASYGYTF TGTGCCAGCAGCCTAGCCCAGGCGAGCTATGGCTACACCTTC
- TRBJ1-1 TRBV7-2 many CASSPSLSTEAFF TGTGCCAGCAGCCCAAGCCTATCCACTGAAGCTTTCTTT
- TRBJ2-3 TRBV9 - CASSVAGASVATDTQYF TGTGCCAGCAGCGTAGCCGGCGCTAGCGTAGCCACAGATACGCAGTATTTT
- TRBJ2-1 TRBV3-1 few CASSQLGEQFF TGTGCCAGCAGCCAACTGGGGGAGCAGTTCTTC
- TRBJ1-1 TRBV24-1 many CATESNPLNTEAFF TGTGCCACCGAGTCTAACCCGTTGAACACTGAAGCTTTCTTT
TRBD1 TRBJ2-3 TRBV7-9 many CASSPPGGAETDTQYF TGTGCCAGCAGCCCCCCAGGGGGCGCCGAGACAGATACGCAGTATTTT
TRBD2 TRBJ2-3 TRBV18 - CASSPRSGGSTDTQYF TGTGCCAGCTCACCTCGTAGCGGGGGTAGCACAGATACGCAGTATTTT
TRBD2 TRBJ2-7 TRBV6-2/TRBV6-3 - CASTQRLAGGYEQYF TGTGCCAGCACTCAAAGACTAGCGGGAGGATACGAGCAGTACTTC
TRBD1 TRBJ2-1 TRBV3-1 many CASSHPDRGRGEQFF TGTGCCAGCAGCCACCCGGACAGGGGGCGAGGTGAGCAGTTCTTC
TRBD2 TRBJ2-1 TRBV5-6 - CASSPSGKHNEQFF TGTGCCAGCAGCCCTAGCGGGAAACACAATGAGCAGTTCTTC
- TRBJ2-5 TRBV5-1 many CASSFRTASETQYF TGCGCCAGCAGCTTCAGGACAGCGTCAGAGACCCAGTACTTC
- TRBJ2-3 TRBV10-3 many CAISESNTGGADTQYF TGTGCCATCAGTGAGTCGAACACCGGAGGGGCAGATACGCAGTATTTT
- TRBJ2-4 TRBV6-6 many CASSSRDRAKNIQYF TGTGCCAGCAGTTCCCGTGACAGGGCCAAAAACATTCAGTACTTC
- TRBJ2-7 TRBV6-2/TRBV6-3 - CASSYYQNYEQYF TGTGCCAGCAGTTACTACCAGAATTACGAGCAGTACTTC
TRBD1 TRBJ2-3 TRBV12-3/TRBV12-4 many CASSPGTGRKDTQYF TGTGCCAGCAGCCCCGGGACAGGGCGGAAAGATACGCAGTATTTT
TRBD1 TRBJ1-5 TRBV15 many CATSTRQGTSQPQHF TGTGCCACCAGCACACGACAGGGCACGAGTCAGCCCCAGCATTTT
- TRBJ2-7 TRBV20-1 - CSARAFSGYEQYF TGCAGTGCTAGAGCGTTTTCCGGTTACGAGCAGTACTTC
- TRBJ1-5 TRBV12-3/TRBV12-4 many CASCLGNQPQHF TGTGCCAGCTGTCTGGGGAATCAGCCCCAGCATTTT